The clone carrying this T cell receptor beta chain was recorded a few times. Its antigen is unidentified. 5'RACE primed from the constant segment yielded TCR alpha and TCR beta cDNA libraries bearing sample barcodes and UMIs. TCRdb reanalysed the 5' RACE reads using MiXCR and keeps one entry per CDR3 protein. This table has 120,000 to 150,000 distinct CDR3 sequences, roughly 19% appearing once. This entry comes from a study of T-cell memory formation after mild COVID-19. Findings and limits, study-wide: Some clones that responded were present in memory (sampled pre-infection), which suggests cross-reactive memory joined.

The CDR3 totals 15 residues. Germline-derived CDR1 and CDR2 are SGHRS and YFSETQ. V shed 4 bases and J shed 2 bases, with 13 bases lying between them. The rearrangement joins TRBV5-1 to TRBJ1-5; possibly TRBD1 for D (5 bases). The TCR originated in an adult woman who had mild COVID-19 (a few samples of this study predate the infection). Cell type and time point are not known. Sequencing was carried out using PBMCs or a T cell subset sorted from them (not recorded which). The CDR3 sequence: CASSRGDGGNQPQHF. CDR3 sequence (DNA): TGCGCCAGCAGCAGGGGCGACGGAGGCAATCAGCCCCAGCATTTT.